This TCR beta chain was captured in a study of blood T cells in healthy people across ages. It was with a sample-barcoded 5' primer and a J-beta primer mix that a second PCR of roughly 7 to 12 cycles was run. TCRdb re-called the 5' RACE reads through MiXCR, storing one row per CDR3 protein. The sample records around 500,000 distinct CDR3 sequences, approximately 26% being singletons. The CDR3 is 14 amino acids. V shed 4 bases and J 4 bases; nucleotides not matched to a gene: 6. This clonotype was seen only a few times. These sequences were also reported in another study, on T cells of mothers and their children.

This chain joins TRBV12-3 or TRBV12-4 and TRBJ2-7, with TRBD2 matching over 8 bases. The specimen sequenced was blood. The receptor was isolated from a boy between 2 and 10 years old in good health. CDR3 bases: TGTGCCAGCAGTTCAGCGGGAGCGGCTTACGAGCAGTACTTC. It encodes CASSSAGAAYEQYF.